The clone carrying this T cell receptor beta chain was detected once. This record comes from a study of identifying expanded T cells in peripheral blood. Profiled with immunoSEQ multiplex PCR; TCRdb holds only in-frame clones, not every one. The data hold around 100,000 clones, with approximately 89% observed a single time. Germline assignment: CDR1 SGHTA and CDR2 FQGTGA. V lost 2 bases and J lost 3, with 10 bases in between. The CDR3 loop spans 14 amino acids. The sample taken for sequencing was blood. The source is a person between 18 and 69 years old in good health. The chain links TRBV7-3 to TRBJ1-2; D gene ambiguous. This CDR3 reads CASSLRGGDYGYTF. The CDR3 DNA reads TGTGCCAGCAGCTTACGGGGTGGGGACTATGGCTACACCTTC. The whole variable domain, filled in from reference TRBV7-3 and TRBJ1-2, reads GAGVSQTPSNKVTEKGKYVELRCDPISGHTALYWYRQSLGQGPEFLIYFQGTGAADDSGLPNDRFFAVRPEGSVSTLKIQRTERGDSAVYLCASSLRGGDYGYTFGSGTRLTVV.